This TCR beta chain derives from a study of T cells in Graves' hyperthyroidism and ophthalmopathy. Study results and caveats: Blood also showed most of the thyroid clonotypes that were expanded above 0.001.

Lactation, pregnancy, other autoimmune disease or uncontrolled infection led to exclusion of patients. Amplification of TCR beta CDR3 regions was performed using RNA transcripts as template. The primer set for the first-round RT-PCR of the TCR CDR3 was HTBI. Each CDR3 protein gets one entry after TCRdb re-called the multiplex PCR reads with MiXCR. The repertoire holds 500,000 to 600,000 distinct CDR3 sequences, with around 50% as singletons. This CDR3 region has 16 residues. Germline lookup yields CDR1 SGHTA and CDR2 FQGNSA. V lost 5 bases and J lost 6, with 22 bases in between. This clonotype was observed many times. Its antigen is undetermined.

The material sequenced was peripheral blood or thyroid tissue (not recorded which). V and J are TRBV7-2 and TRBJ1-1, with D uncertain. The source of this sequence is an adult woman with Graves' disease, either hyperthyroidism or ophthalmopathy (not recorded which). CDR3 bases: TGTGCCAGCAGCCCACGTTACAGATCCTACGGTTCTGAAGCTTTCTTT. Translating gives CASSPRYRSYGSEAFF.